The 24 T cell receptor beta chains below come from one sample, sequenced in a study of blood T cells in healthy people across ages. With a J-beta primer mix and a sample-barcoded 5' primer, a second PCR ran about 6 to 11 cycles. MiXCR was run by TCRdb on the 5' RACE reads, yielding one entry per CDR3 protein. This sample has about 1.8 million distinct CDR3 sequences, with approximately 50% found just once. The sequenced material came from blood. These receptors were obtained from a woman aged 35 to 49 in good health.

This chain links TRBV6-5 with TRBJ2-1; TRBD2 is a possible D gene (6 bases). CDR3 length: 12 amino acids. Germline V gene data show CDR1 as MNHEY and CDR2 as SVGAGI. V lost 6 bases and J 9 bases, leaving 12 bases between the germline ends. CDR3: CASSRDSREQFF. DNA for the CDR3: TGTGCCAGCAGCAGGGACTCCCGTGAGCAGTTCTTC.

This clonotype was found a few times. The gene calls are TRBV4-2 and TRBJ2-1; 7 bases line up with TRBD2. Germline V gene lookup returns CDR1 LGHNA and CDR2 YNFKEQ. This CDR3 has 14 residues. V shed 4 bases, J shed 10 bases, and the junction held 10 bases outside the gene matches. CDR3 residues: CASSPSGAGIEQFF. CDR3 sequence (DNA): TGTGCCAGCAGCCCCTCTGGAGCGGGAATCGAGCAGTTCTTC.

The V and J genes are TRBV28 and TRBJ2-6; no clear D. V dropped 8 bases and J dropped 0 bases, with 11 bases sitting between them. The CDR3 is made up of 15 amino acids. Per germline, CDR1 MDHEN and CDR2 SYDVKM. As DNA, the CDR3 is TGTGCCAGCCAAGTCCATCGCTCTGGGGCCAACGTCCTGACTTTC. Residues: CASQVHRSGANVLTF.

As concerns this clonotype: The junction differs from germline at one of its ends, possibly a read error. The chain carries TRBV7-2 and TRBJ1-2, with 7 bases matching TRBD1. This CDR3 has 15 amino acids. CDR1 is SGHTA and CDR2 is FQGNSA in the germline V gene. The CDR3 sequence: CASSSPGQSNSGYTF. CDR3 nucleotide sequence: TGTGCCAGCAGCTCACCGGGACAGTCTAACTCTGGCTACACCTTC.

Note on this clonotype: A junction boundary mismatches the germline segment, possibly from a read error. The rearrangement links TRBV28 to TRBJ2-3; 9 bases agree with TRBD2. CDR3 length equals 17 residues. Looked up from germline, CDR1 is MDHEN and CDR2 is SYDVKM. CDR3 in DNA: TGTACCAGCAGTTTATTGGCTAGCGGGGATCTCACAGATACGCAGTATTTT. Translating gives CTSSLLASGDLTDTQYF.

The chain is built from TRBV29-1 and TRBJ2-1; D assignment may be TRBD1 or TRBD2 (7 bases each). The CDR3 contains 14 residues. V shed 6 bases and J shed 2 bases, with 14 bases lying between them. Germline CDR1 is SQVTM and CDR2 is ANQGSEA. The CDR3 reads CSVRETGTYNEQFF. For the CDR3, the DNA is TGCAGCGTGCGGGAGACAGGGACCTACAATGAGCAGTTCTTC.

A few counts support this clonotype. This chain uses TRBV6-1 with TRBJ2-6; TRBD1 agrees at 10 bases. Germline trimming cut 0 bases from V and 0 bases from J; bases unmatched to any gene: 2. Germline CDR1 is MNHNS and CDR2 is SASEGT. The CDR3 length is 18 residues. CDR3 nucleotides: TGTGCCAGCAGTGAAGCGGGACAGGGGCCCTCTGGGGCCAACGTCCTGACTTTC. Encoded protein: CASSEAGQGPSGANVLTF.

A few counts support this clonotype. The chain recombines TRBV11-3 with TRBJ2-1; D perhaps matches TRBD2 (5 bases). This CDR3 is built from 16 residues. Germline V CDR1 and CDR2: SGHNT, YENEEA. Deletions cut 5 bases from V and 5 bases from J, with 19 bases between. CDR3 nucleotides: TGTGCCAGCAGCCCAGCCCCCTACTACGGGAACAATGAGCAGTTCTTC. Its translation: CASSPAPYYGNNEQFF.

This clonotype was recorded a few times. This chain uses TRBV7-8 with TRBJ2-7, with D possibly TRBD2 on 6 matching bases. The DNA end lines up better with TRBJ2-5; the J call may be wrong. Germline CDR1 and CDR2: SGHVS and FQNEAQ. This CDR3 has 15 amino acids. CDR3 sequence reads: CASSFPGTGGETQYF. CDR3 in DNA: TGTGCCAGCAGCTTCCCTGGAACAGGAGGGGAGACCCAGTACTTC.

This clonotype was found a few times. The chain carries TRBV27 and TRBJ2-7, with D perhaps TRBD2 (6 bases). The J call may be wrong; the DNA end is better matched by TRBJ2-5. Looked up from germline, CDR1 is MNHEY and CDR2 is SMNVEV (reference sequence). CDR3 length equals 14 residues. In DNA form, the CDR3 reads TGTGCCAGTAGACACAGGAGGGAACAAGAGACCCAGTACTTC. It translates to CASRHRREQETQYF.

Only one count was recorded for this clonotype. The genes are TRBV7-9 and TRBJ2-5, with a tentative D call TRBD1 (6 bases). The germline V gene has CDR1 SEHNR and CDR2 FQNEAQ (reference sequence). There are 16 residues in the CDR3. With 1 base removed from V and 1 base from J, the gap between germline ends came to 13 bases. The CDR3 bases are TGTGCCAGCAGCTTAGAAATGCTCAGGGGCCAAGAGACCCAGTACTTC. It specifies CASSLEMLRGQETQYF.

This clonotype appeared a few times. V gene TRBV10-2 combines with J gene TRBJ1-4; D is perhaps TRBD1 (6 bases). This CDR3 is built from 16 residues. Deletions cut 4 bases from V and 4 bases from J, with 16 bases between. Germline V gene data show CDR1 as WSHSY and CDR2 as SAAADI. The CDR3 region has the DNA TGCGCCAGCAGTGTGTATTTAGGACAGAATAATGAAAAACTGTTTTTT. Residues: CASSVYLGQNNEKLFF.

The gene calls are TRBV5-1 and TRBJ2-3, with D unresolved. The CDR3 covers 14 residues. Trimming took off 4 bases at V and 2 bases at J, with 11 bases between the two ends. Germline CDR1 SGHRS, CDR2 YFSETQ. In nucleotides, the CDR3 is TGCGCCAGCAGCCTGCTAGTCGACACAGATACGCAGTATTTT. Amino acid sequence: CASSLLVDTDTQYF.

J is TRBJ2-4 and V is TRBV7-2; D might be TRBD2 (6 bases). With the DNA end fitting TRBJ2-5 better, the J assignment may be wrong. The CDR3 sequence is 13 residues long. Germline CDR1 is SGHTA and CDR2 is FQGNSA. Written as DNA, the CDR3 is TGTGCCAGCAGCGGGGGGATAATAGAGACCCAGTACTTC. Its protein is CASSGGIIETQYF.

This rearrangement joins TRBV29-1 to TRBJ1-2, with TRBD1 as a possible D gene (6 bases). V dropped 2 bases and J dropped 7 bases, with 20 bases sitting between them. The CDR3 runs 15 residues. CDR1 is SQVTM and CDR2 is ANQGSEA in the germline V gene. CDR3 DNA: TGCAGCGTTGAACCCCGGGGGCGATCGGGAGCTGGCTACACCTTC. It is translated as CSVEPRGRSGAGYTF.

The V call is TRBV12-3 or TRBV12-4, the J call TRBJ1-1; D gene uncertain. The ends were cut back, 7 bases at V and 5 bases at J, with 17 bases in the middle. CDR3 length: 14 amino acids. Here the CDR3 DNA reads TGTGCCAGCACCCTGGGGAGTCTTAGGACTGAAGCTTTCTTT. Translation gives CASTLGSLRTEAFF.

This clonotype was counted at least ten times. V and J are TRBV5-1 and TRBJ2-3; no clear D. V shed 3 bases and J shed 5 bases, with 7 bases lying between them. This CDR3 spans 12 amino acids. Per the germline V gene, CDR1 is SGHRS and CDR2 is YFSETQ. The CDR3 DNA reads as TGCGCCAGCAGCTCACCCAGAGATACGCAGTATTTT. It is translated as CASSSPRDTQYF.

The rearrangement joins TRBV6-6 to TRBJ1-1; no firm D call. CDR1 and CDR2 (germline): MNHNY, SVGAGI (reference sequence). The V gene lost 8 bases and the J gene lost 1 base, with 8 bases spanning the gap. The CDR3 is made up of 12 amino acids. The CDR3 bases are TGTGCCAGCGGCAAAAGGAACACTGAAGCTTTCTTT. Protein sequence: CASGKRNTEAFF.

This clonotype was detected a few times. The chain employs TRBV5-6 and TRBJ1-6; no definite D call. Trimming removed 6 bases from V and 7 bases from J, with 8 bases in between. This CDR3 region has 12 residues. Germline V gene data show CDR1 as SGHDT and CDR2 as YYEEEE. CDR3 amino acids: CASTTVNSPLHF. Here the CDR3 DNA reads TGTGCCAGCACGACCGTAAATTCACCCCTCCACTTT. Variable domain in full (rest from reference TRBV5-6 and TRBJ1-6): DAGVTQSPTHLIKTRGQQVTLRCSPKSGHDTVSWYQQALGQGPQFIFQYYEEEERQRGNFPDRFSGHQFPNYSSELNVNALLLGDSALYLCASTTVNSPLHFGNGTRLTVT.

This chain links TRBV28 with TRBJ1-2, with D uncertain. V gave up 2 bases and J gave up 5 bases, with 9 bases separating them. CDR1 is MDHEN and CDR2 is SYDVKM in the germline V gene. CDR3 size: 13 residues. CDR3 sequence: CASSLTGPYGYTF. CDR3 DNA: TGTGCCAGCAGTTTAACGGGTCCGTATGGCTACACCTTC.

This clonotype occurred a few times. The chain is built from TRBV20-1 and TRBJ1-1; D gene uncertain. CDR3 size: 14 residues. Per germline, CDR1 DFQATT and CDR2 SNEGSKA (reference sequence). The ends were cut back, 3 bases at V and 2 bases at J, with 13 bases in the middle. DNA of the CDR3: TGCAGTGCTAGGTTTGCGGGTATAAACACTGAAGCTTTCTTT. Protein sequence: CSARFAGINTEAFF.

This clonotype came up a few times. The chain recombines TRBV9 with TRBJ2-3; weak D call: TRBD1 (5 bases). V lost 5 bases and J lost 5, with 15 bases in between. The CDR3 runs 14 residues. The germline gives CDR1 SGDLS, CDR2 YYNGEE. CDR3 protein: CASSAAIRVDTQYF. The DNA of the CDR3 is TGTGCCAGCAGTGCAGCTATCAGGGTAGATACGCAGTATTTT. Together with reference TRBV9 and TRBJ2-3, the CDR3 gives the full variable domain: DSGVTQTPKHLITATGQRVTLRCSPRSGDLSVYWYQQSLDQGLQFLIQYYNGEERAKGNILERFSAQQFPDLHSELNLSSLELGDSALYFCASSAAIRVDTQYFGPGTRLTVL.

In its sample, this clonotype was seen a few times. The CDR3 spells CASSLGRAPPTGRNIQYF. CDR3 DNA: TGTGCCAGCAGCTTAGGGAGGGCACCCCCAACGGGAAGGAACATTCAGTACTTC. V gene TRBV7-2 combines with J gene TRBJ2-4, with a possible D match to TRBD2 (6 bases). The CDR3 is 18 residues long. Trimming cost V 1 base and J 7 bases, with 23 bases left between them. Germline values: CDR1 SGHTA, CDR2 FQGNSA.

This clonotype was found a few times. Here the CDR3 reads CASKRINYGYTF. The CDR3 DNA reads TGTGCCAGCAAGCGGATTAACTATGGCTACACCTTC. The rearrangement uses TRBV6-1 and TRBJ1-2; D unresolved. CDR1 and CDR2 (germline): MNHNS, SASEGT. There are 12 residues in the CDR3. V was cut by 7 bases and J by 1 base, with 7 bases left in between.